This TCR beta chain stems from a study of cytomegalovirus exposure and HLA in healthy donors. Overall study: The platform used for the 120 or so validation repertoires matched that of the roughly 700 first-cohort repertoires, a later analysis reported. Study results and limitations: Cytomegalovirus association was listed for approximately 160 TCR beta chains. The tendency of first-cohort TCR clusters to co-occur in the 90 to 150 validation repertoires was the finding of a later analysis. High sensitivity and specificity were reportedly achieved when the classifier diagnosed cytomegalovirus status.

V lost 3 bases to trimming and J lost 4 bases, with 15 bases between them. The CDR3 loop spans 15 amino acids. CDR1 is MGHRA and CDR2 is YSYEKL in the germline V gene. A remark on this clone: The antigen is undetermined.

Method: immunoSEQ multiplex PCR; TCRdb's copy keeps in-frame clones and lacks some. The repertoire has 220,000 or so clones, 80% to 85% of them found once; the top ten carry more than 13%. The V gene is TRBV4-1, the J gene TRBJ1-2; the D gene is possibly TRBD1 (6 bases). Sequenced input: PBMCs. The origin of this receptor is a woman aged 25 to 39 in good health and CMV-seropositive. CDR3 loop: CASSQQQGIGYGYTF. The CDR3 bases are TGCGCCAGCAGCCAGCAACAGGGAATTGGCTATGGCTACACCTTC.